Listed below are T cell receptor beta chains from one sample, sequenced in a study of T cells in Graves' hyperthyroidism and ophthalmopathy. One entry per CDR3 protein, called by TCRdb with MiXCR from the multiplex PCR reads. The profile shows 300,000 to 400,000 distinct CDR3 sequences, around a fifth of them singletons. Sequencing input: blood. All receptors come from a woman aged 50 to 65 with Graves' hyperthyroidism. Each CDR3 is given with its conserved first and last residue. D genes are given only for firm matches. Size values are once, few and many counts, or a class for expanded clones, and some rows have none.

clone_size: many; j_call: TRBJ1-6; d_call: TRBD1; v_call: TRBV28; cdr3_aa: CASSLTLTGAGGYSPLHF; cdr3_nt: TGTGCCAGCAGCCTTACTCTAACAGGGGCTGGGGGGTATTCACCCCTCCACTTT
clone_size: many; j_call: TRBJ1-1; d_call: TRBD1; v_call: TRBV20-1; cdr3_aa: CSAVNPGGSGTEAFF; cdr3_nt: TGCAGTGCTGTGAATCCAGGGGGCAGTGGTACTGAAGCTTTCTTT
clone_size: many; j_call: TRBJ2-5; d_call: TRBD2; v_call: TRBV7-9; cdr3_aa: CASSKEFGGGGQTQYF; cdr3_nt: TGTGCCAGCAGCAAGGAGTTCGGGGGGGGGGGGCAGACCCAGTACTTC
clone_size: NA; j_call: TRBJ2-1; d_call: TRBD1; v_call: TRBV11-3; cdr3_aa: CASSLIGQGSYNEQFF; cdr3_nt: TGTGCCAGCAGCCTAATCGGACAGGGATCTTACAATGAGCAGTTCTTC
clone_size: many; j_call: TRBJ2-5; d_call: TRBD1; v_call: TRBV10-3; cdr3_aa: CAIREGQGKTQYF; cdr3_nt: TGTGCCATCAGGGAGGGACAGGGAAAGACCCAGTACTTC
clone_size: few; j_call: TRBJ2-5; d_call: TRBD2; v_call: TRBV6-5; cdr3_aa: CASSYHSAGQETQYF; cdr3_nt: TGTGCCAGCAGTTACCATTCAGCGGGACAAGAGACCCAGTACTTC
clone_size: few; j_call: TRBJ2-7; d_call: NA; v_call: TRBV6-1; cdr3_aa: CASSTSREQYF; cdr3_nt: TGTGCCAGCAGTACGTCCAGGGAGCAGTACTTC
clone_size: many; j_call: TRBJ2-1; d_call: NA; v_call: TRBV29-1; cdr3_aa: CSVGQASSSYNEQFF; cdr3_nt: TGCAGCGTTGGACAAGCGTCGAGCTCCTACAATGAGCAGTTCTTC
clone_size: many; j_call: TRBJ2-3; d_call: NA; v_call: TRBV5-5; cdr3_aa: CASSLFQRSGTDTQYF; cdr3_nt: TGTGCCAGCAGCTTGTTTCAGCGGAGTGGAACAGATACGCAGTATTTT
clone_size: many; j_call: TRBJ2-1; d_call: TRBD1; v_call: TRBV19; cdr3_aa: CASSWTGSVNEQFF; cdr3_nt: TGTGCCAGTAGTTGGACAGGGTCAGTTAATGAGCAGTTCTTC
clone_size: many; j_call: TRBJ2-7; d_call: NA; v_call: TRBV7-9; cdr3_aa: CASSSSGGFGYEQYF; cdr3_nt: TGTGCCAGCAGCTCATCTGGAGGGTTTGGGTATGAGCAGTACTTC
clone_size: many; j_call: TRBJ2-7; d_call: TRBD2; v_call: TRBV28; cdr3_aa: CASRLSTSVQSYEQYF; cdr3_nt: TGTGCCAGCAGACTTTCTACTAGCGTTCAATCCTACGAGCAGTACTTC
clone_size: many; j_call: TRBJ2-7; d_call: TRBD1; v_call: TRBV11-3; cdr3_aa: CASSSGQGGPQYF; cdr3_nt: TGTGCCAGCAGCTCGGGACAGGGGGGTCCGCAGTACTTC
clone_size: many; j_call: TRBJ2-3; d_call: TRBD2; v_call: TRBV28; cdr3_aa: CASSPRGGHADTQYF; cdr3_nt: TGTGCCAGCAGTCCACGGGGGGGGCACGCAGATACGCAGTATTTT
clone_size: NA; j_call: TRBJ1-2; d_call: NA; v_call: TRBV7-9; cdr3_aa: CASSLGKGGYTF; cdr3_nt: TGTGCCAGCAGCTTAGGCAAGGGTGGCTACACCTTC
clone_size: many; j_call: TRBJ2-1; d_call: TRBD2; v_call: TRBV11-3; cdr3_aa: CASSQGLAGDNEQFF; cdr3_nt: TGTGCCAGCAGCCAGGGACTAGCGGGTGACAATGAGCAGTTCTTC
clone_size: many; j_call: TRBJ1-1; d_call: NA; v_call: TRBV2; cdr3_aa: CASMVGGVNTEAFF; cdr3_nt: TGTGCCAGCATGGTGGGTGGAGTAAACACTGAAGCTTTCTTT